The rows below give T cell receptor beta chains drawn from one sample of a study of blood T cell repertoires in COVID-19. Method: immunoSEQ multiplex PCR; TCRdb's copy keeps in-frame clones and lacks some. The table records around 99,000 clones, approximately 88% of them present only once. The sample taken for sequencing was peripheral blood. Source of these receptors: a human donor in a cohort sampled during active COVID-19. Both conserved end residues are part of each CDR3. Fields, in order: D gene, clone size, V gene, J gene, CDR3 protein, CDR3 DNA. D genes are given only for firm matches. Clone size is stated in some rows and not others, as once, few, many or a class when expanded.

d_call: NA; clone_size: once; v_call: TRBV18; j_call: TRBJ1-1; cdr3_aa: CASSPQMESTEAFF; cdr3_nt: TGTGCCAGCTCACCACAGATGGAGAGCACTGAAGCTTTCTTT
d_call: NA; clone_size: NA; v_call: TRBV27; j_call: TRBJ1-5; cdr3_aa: CASRVPRQVWGQPQHF; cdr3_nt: TGTGCCAGCAGAGTACCTAGACAGGTCTGGGGTCAGCCCCAGCATTTT
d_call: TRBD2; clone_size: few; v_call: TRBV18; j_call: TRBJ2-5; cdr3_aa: CASSAQTSAETQYF; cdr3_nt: TGTGCCAGCTCAGCGCAGACTAGCGCAGAGACCCAGTACTTC
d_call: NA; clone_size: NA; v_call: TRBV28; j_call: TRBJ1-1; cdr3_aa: CASSSTLNRDTEAFF; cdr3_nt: TGTGCCAGCAGTTCGACGCTAAACAGGGACACTGAAGCTTTCTTT
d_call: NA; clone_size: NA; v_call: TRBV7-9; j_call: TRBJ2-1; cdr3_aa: CASSPQGLSYNEQFF; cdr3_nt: TGTGCCAGCAGCCCTCAAGGACTGTCCTACAATGAGCAGTTCTTC
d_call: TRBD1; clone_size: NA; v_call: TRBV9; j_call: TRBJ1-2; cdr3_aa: CASRDTGTAGGYTF; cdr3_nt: TGTGCCAGCAGAGACACCGGGACAGCCGGTGGCTACACCTTC
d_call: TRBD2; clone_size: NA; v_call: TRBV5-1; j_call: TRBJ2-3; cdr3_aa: CASSAGLAGADTQYF; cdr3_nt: TGCGCCAGCAGCGCGGGACTAGCGGGAGCGGATACGCAGTATTTT
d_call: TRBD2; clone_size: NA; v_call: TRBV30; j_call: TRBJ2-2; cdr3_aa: CAWTSGNRGELFF; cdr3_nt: TGTGCCTGGACTAGCGGGAACCGCGGGGAGCTGTTTTTT
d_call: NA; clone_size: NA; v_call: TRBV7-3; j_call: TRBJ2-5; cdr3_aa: CASSLRAGSQETQYF; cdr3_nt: TGTGCCAGCAGCTTAAGAGCGGGTTCCCAAGAGACCCAGTACTTC
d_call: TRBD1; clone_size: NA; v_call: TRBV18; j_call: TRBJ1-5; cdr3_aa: CASSLTGADQPQHF; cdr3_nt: TGTGCCAGCTCACTCACAGGGGCTGATCAGCCCCAGCATTTT
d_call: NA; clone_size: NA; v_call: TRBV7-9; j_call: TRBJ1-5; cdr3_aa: CASSSSEGSQPQHF; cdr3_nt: TGTGCCAGCAGCTCCTCCGAGGGCAGTCAGCCCCAGCATTTT
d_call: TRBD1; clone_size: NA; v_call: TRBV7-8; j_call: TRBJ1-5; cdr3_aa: CASSFTGGNQPQHF; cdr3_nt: TGTGCCAGCAGTTTTACAGGGGGCAATCAGCCCCAGCATTTT
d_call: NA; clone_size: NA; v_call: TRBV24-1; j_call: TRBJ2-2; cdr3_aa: CATSGPLQVGELFF; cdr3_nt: TGTGCCACCAGTGGACCCCTCCAGGTTGGGGAGCTGTTTTTT
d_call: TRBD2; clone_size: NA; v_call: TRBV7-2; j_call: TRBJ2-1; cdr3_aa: CASTRLAGNEQFF; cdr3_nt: TGTGCCAGCACCCGACTAGCGGGAAATGAGCAGTTCTTC
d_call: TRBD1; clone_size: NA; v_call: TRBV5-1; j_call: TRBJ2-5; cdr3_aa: CASSLGGTVQETQYF; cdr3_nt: TGCGCCAGCAGCTTGGGGGGGACAGTCCAAGAGACCCAGTACTTC
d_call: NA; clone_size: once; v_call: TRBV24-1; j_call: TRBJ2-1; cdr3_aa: CATSDSSGRGLYNEQFF; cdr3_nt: TGTGCCACCAGTGACTCTAGTGGTAGGGGTCTCTACAATGAGCAGTTCTTC
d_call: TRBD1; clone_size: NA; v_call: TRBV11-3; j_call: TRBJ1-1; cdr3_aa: CASSQQGRPEAFF; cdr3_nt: TGTGCCAGCAGCCAACAGGGGAGGCCTGAAGCTTTCTTT
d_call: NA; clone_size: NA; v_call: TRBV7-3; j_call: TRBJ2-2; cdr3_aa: CASSLTSPSSAGELFF; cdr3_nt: TGTGCCAGCAGCTTAACGTCTCCTAGTTCGGCCGGGGAGCTGTTTTTT
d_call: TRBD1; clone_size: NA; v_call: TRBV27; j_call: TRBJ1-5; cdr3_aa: CASSQSGQGYEYSNQPQHF; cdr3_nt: TGTGCCAGCAGTCAATCGGGACAGGGGTACGAATATAGCAATCAGCCCCAGCATTTT
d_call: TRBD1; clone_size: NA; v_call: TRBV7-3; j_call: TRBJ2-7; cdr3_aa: CASSTGTGAVEQYF; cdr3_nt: TGTGCCAGCAGTACCGGGACAGGGGCCGTGGAGCAGTACTTC
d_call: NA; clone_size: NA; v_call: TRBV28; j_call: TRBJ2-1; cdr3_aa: CASSPTLAGASDEQFF; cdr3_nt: TGTGCCAGCAGTCCCACCCTGGCAGGGGCAAGCGATGAGCAGTTCTTC
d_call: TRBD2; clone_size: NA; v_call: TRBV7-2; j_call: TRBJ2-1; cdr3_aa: CASSLVQRDSYNEQFF; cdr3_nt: TGTGCCAGCAGCTTAGTGCAGCGGGACTCCTACAATGAGCAGTTCTTC
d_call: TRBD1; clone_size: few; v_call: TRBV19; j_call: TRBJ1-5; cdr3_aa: CASSISGQTSNQPQHF; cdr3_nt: TGTGCCAGTAGTATCTCGGGACAGACTAGCAATCAGCCCCAGCATTTT
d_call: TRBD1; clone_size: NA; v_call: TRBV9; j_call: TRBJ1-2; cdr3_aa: CASSEGTAYGYTF; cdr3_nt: TGTGCCAGCAGCGAGGGGACAGCCTATGGCTACACCTTC
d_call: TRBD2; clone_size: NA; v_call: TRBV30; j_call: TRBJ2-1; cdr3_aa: CAWTGLARNEQFF; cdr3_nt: TGTGCCTGGACCGGACTAGCACGAAATGAGCAGTTCTTC
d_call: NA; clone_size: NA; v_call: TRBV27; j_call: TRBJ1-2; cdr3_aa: CASSPLVANYGYTF; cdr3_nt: TGTGCCAGCAGTCCCCTGGTAGCTAACTATGGCTACACCTTC
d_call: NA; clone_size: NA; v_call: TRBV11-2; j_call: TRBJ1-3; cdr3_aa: CASSFFPVGTSNTIYF; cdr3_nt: TGTGCCAGCAGCTTCTTCCCGGTCGGGACAAGTAACACCATATATTTT
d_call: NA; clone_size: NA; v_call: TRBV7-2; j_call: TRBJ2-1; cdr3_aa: CASSLILEGEQFF; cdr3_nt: TGTGCCAGCAGCTTGATCCTTGAGGGTGAGCAGTTCTTC
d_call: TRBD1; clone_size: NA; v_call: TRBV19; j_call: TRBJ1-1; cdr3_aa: CASSFPGTGGTEAFF; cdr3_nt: TGTGCCAGTAGTTTTCCCGGGACAGGGGGGACTGAAGCTTTCTTT
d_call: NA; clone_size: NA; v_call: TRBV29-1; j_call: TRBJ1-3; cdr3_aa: CSGLRGENTIYF; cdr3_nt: TGCAGCGGACTCAGAGGCGAAAACACCATATATTTT
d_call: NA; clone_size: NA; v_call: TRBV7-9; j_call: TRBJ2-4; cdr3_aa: CASSRDPGNIQYF; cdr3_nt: TGTGCCAGCAGCCGGGATCCTGGGAACATTCAGTACTTC
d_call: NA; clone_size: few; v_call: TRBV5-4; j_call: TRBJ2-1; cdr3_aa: CASSSSRGFLYNEQFF; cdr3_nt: TGTGCCAGCAGCAGTAGCAGGGGTTTCCTTTACAATGAGCAGTTCTTC
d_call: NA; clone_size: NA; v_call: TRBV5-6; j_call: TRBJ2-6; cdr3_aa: CASSSLAGANVLTF; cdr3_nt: TGTGCCAGCAGCTCTTTAGCTGGGGCCAACGTCCTGACTTTC
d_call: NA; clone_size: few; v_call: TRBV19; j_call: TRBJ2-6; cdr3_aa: CASSFYSGANVLTF; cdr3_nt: TGTGCCAGTAGTTTTTACTCTGGGGCCAACGTCCTGACTTTC
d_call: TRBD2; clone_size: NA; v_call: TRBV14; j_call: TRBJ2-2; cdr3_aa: CASSQGLAGTGGELFF; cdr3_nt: TGTGCCAGCAGCCAAGGACTAGCGGGGACCGGCGGGGAGCTGTTTTTT
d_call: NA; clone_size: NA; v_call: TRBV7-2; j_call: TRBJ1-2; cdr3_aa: CASSLAWRNYGYTF; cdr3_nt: TGTGCCAGCAGCTTAGCTTGGCGGAACTATGGCTACACCTTC
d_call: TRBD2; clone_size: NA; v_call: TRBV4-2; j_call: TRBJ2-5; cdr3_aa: CASSQDRLAAQETQYF; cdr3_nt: TGTGCCAGCAGCCAAGACCGACTAGCGGCCCAAGAGACCCAGTACTTC
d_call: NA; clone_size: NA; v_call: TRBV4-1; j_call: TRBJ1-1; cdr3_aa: CASSQRGTEAFF; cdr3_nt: TGCGCCAGCAGCCAAAGGGGAACTGAAGCTTTCTTT
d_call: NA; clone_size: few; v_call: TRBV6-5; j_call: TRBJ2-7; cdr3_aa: CASSWIGAGEQYF; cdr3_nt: TGTGCCAGCAGCTGGATAGGCGCGGGGGAGCAGTACTTC
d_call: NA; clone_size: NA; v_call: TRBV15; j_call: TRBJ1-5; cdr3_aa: CATSRDQQPQHF; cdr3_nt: TGTGCCACCAGCAGAGATCAGCAGCCCCAGCATTTT
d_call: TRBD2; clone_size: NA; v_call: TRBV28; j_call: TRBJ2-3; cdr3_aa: CASSYSAGGNTDTQYF; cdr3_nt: TGTGCCAGCAGCTATTCAGCGGGAGGGAACACAGATACGCAGTATTTT
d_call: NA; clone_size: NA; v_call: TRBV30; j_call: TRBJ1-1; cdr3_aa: CAWQGLGDTEAFF; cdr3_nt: TGTGCCTGGCAGGGCTTAGGAGACACTGAAGCTTTCTTT
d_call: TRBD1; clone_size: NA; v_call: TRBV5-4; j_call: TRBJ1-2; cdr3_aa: CASSLGGQGTYRYTF; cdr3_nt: TGTGCCAGCAGCTTGGGGGGACAGGGGACCTATCGCTACACCTTC
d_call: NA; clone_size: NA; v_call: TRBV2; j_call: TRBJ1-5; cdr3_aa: CASSEVQGDQPQHF; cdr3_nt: TGTGCCAGCAGTGAAGTCCAGGGTGATCAGCCCCAGCATTTT
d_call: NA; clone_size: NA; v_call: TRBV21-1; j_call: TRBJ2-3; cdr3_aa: CASTNPRSGSTDTQYF; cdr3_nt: TGTGCCAGCACTAACCCAAGGTCAGGAAGCACAGATACGCAGTATTTT
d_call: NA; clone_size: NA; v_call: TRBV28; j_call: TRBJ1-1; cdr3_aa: CASIQGGTEAFF; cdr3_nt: TGTGCCAGCATCCAGGGAGGGACTGAAGCTTTCTTT
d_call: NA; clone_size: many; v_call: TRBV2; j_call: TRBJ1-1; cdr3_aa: CASSAGHLGGFF; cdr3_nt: TGTGCCAGCAGTGCCGGACACCTCGGGGGGTTCTTT
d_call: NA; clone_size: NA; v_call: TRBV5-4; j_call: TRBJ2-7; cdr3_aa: CASSGQTQHVSYEQYF; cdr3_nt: TGTGCCAGCAGCGGGCAGACCCAACACGTTTCCTACGAGCAGTACTTC
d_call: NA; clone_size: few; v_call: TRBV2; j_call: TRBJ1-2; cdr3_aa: CASSGDTPNYGYTF; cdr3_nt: TGTGCCAGCAGTGGAGACACCCCTAACTATGGCTACACCTTC
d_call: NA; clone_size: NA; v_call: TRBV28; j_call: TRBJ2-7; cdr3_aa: CASSFSPGTPTYEQYF; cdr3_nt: TGTGCCAGCAGTTTCTCGCCTGGGACACCTACCTACGAGCAGTACTTC
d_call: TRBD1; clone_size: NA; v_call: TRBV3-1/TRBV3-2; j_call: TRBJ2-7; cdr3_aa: CASSQVGTGRISYEQYF; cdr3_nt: TGTGCCAGCAGCCAAGTGGGGACAGGCCGGATCTCCTACGAGCAGTACTTC
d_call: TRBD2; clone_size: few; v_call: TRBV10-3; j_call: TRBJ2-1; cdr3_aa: CAISEASGSYNEQFF; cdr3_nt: TGTGCCATCAGTGAGGCTAGCGGCTCCTACAATGAGCAGTTCTTC